The rows below give T cell receptor beta chains drawn from one sample of a study of T-cell memory formation after mild COVID-19. TCRdb analysed the 5' RACE reads with MiXCR anew, one entry per CDR3 protein. The profile shows roughly 600,000 distinct CDR3 sequences, more than 15% of them singletons. The source material was PBMCs or a T cell subset sorted from them (not recorded which). The origin of the receptors is an adult woman who had mild COVID-19 (a few samples of this study predate the infection). Cell type and time point are not known. Each CDR3 is given with its conserved first and last residue. D genes are given only for firm matches. Where a row states a size, it is once, few, many or the class of an expanded clone; other rows omit it.

>-|-|TRBJ2-1|TRBV7-8
CASSLRTGSQGSNEQFF
TGTGCCAGCAGCCTACGGACCGGGTCCCAAGGAAGTAATGAGCAGTTCTTC
>-|-|TRBJ2-7|TRBV5-4
CASSLLVYPAGPYEQYF
TGTGCCAGCAGCTTGTTAGTGTACCCCGCAGGGCCCTACGAGCAGTACTTC
>few|TRBD1|TRBJ1-2|TRBV7-8
CASSLALQGSGGYTF
TGTGCCAGCAGCTTAGCTTTACAGGGGAGCGGCGGCTACACCTTC
>-|-|TRBJ1-6|TRBV7-6
CASSLSDSLNSPLHF
TGTGCCAGCAGCTTAAGCGACTCCTTGAATTCACCCCTCCACTTT
>-|-|TRBJ1-6|TRBV5-5
CASSWGAVDNSPLHF
TGTGCCAGCAGCTGGGGCGCGGTGGATAATTCACCCCTCCACTTT
>-|-|TRBJ2-3|TRBV4-1
CASSRMPGSTDTQYF
TGCGCCAGCAGCCGGATGCCAGGGAGCACAGATACGCAGTATTTT
>few|-|TRBJ2-1|TRBV13
CASRGGSNEQFF
TGTGCCAGCAGAGGGGGGAGTAATGAGCAGTTCTTC
>-|TRBD1|TRBJ1-2|TRBV6-5
CASSRDRGTNYGYTF
TGTGCCAGCAGTCGGGACAGGGGGACTAACTATGGCTACACCTTC
>few|-|TRBJ2-7|TRBV2
CASSPGKKAYEQYF
TGTGCCAGCAGTCCAGGGAAGAAAGCCTACGAGCAGTACTTC
>few|-|TRBJ2-5|TRBV6-5
CASSYLGGAKETQYF
TGTGCCAGCAGTTACTTGGGGGGGGCCAAAGAGACCCAGTACTTC
>-|-|TRBJ1-2|TRBV20-1
CSARNERRHYGYTF
TGCAGTGCTAGGAACGAAAGGCGGCACTATGGCTACACCTTC
>many|-|TRBJ2-7|TRBV5-8
CASRDQGNPPYEQYF
TGTGCCAGCCGAGACCAGGGGAACCCGCCCTACGAGCAGTACTTC
>-|TRBD1|TRBJ1-2|TRBV29-1
CSVTSRDRVNYGYTF
TGCAGCGTCACTAGTCGGGACAGGGTAAACTATGGCTACACCTTC
>few|-|TRBJ1-1|TRBV20-1
CSASGQQNTEAFF
TGCAGTGCTAGCGGACAGCAGAACACTGAAGCTTTCTTT
>few|-|TRBJ2-7|TRBV5-1
CASSLVVSHEQYF
TGCGCCAGCAGCTTGGTCGTAAGCCACGAGCAGTACTTC
>-|-|TRBJ1-2|TRBV30
CAWRAQTGLYGYTF
TGTGCCTGGAGGGCCCAGACAGGACTCTATGGCTACACCTTC
>-|-|TRBJ2-5|TRBV12-3/TRBV12-4
CASSGEGVLETQYF
TGTGCCAGCAGTGGAGAGGGAGTCCTAGAGACCCAGTACTTC
>few|-|TRBJ2-2|TRBV20-1
CSARVSNTNTGELFF
TGCAGTGCTAGAGTGAGCAACACGAACACCGGGGAGCTGTTTTTT
>few|TRBD2|TRBJ2-3|TRBV7-2
CASSSPGTSGGVTDTQYF
TGTGCCAGCAGCTCTCCCGGGACTAGCGGGGGGGTAACAGATACGCAGTATTTT
>few|-|TRBJ2-3|TRBV10-3
CAIGVRLSDTQYF
TGTGCCATCGGGGTTAGGCTTTCCGATACGCAGTATTTT
>-|-|TRBJ1-1|TRBV5-6
CASDSLGWTGTEAFF
TGTGCCAGCGATTCGTTAGGGTGGACGGGAACTGAAGCTTTCTTT
>few|-|TRBJ2-2|TRBV19
CATHLGTGELFF
TGTGCCACTCACCTGGGGACAGGGGAGCTGTTTTTT
>few|TRBD2|TRBJ2-4|TRBV7-9
CASSSGLDLAKNIQYF
TGTGCCAGCAGCTCCGGACTAGATTTGGCCAAAAACATTCAGTACTTC
>few|-|TRBJ1-2|TRBV5-1
CASSRQTDGYTF
TGCGCCAGCAGCAGACAGACGGATGGCTACACCTTC
>-|-|TRBJ2-2|TRBV5-4
CASSLASRRLDTGELFF
TGTGCCAGCAGCTTGGCCTCCAGGCGGCTGGACACCGGGGAGCTGTTTTTT
>-|-|TRBJ1-3|TRBV12-3/TRBV12-4
CASSQNPGTLVNGNTIYF
TGTGCCAGCAGTCAGAACCCGGGGACCCTAGTTAATGGAAACACCATATATTTT